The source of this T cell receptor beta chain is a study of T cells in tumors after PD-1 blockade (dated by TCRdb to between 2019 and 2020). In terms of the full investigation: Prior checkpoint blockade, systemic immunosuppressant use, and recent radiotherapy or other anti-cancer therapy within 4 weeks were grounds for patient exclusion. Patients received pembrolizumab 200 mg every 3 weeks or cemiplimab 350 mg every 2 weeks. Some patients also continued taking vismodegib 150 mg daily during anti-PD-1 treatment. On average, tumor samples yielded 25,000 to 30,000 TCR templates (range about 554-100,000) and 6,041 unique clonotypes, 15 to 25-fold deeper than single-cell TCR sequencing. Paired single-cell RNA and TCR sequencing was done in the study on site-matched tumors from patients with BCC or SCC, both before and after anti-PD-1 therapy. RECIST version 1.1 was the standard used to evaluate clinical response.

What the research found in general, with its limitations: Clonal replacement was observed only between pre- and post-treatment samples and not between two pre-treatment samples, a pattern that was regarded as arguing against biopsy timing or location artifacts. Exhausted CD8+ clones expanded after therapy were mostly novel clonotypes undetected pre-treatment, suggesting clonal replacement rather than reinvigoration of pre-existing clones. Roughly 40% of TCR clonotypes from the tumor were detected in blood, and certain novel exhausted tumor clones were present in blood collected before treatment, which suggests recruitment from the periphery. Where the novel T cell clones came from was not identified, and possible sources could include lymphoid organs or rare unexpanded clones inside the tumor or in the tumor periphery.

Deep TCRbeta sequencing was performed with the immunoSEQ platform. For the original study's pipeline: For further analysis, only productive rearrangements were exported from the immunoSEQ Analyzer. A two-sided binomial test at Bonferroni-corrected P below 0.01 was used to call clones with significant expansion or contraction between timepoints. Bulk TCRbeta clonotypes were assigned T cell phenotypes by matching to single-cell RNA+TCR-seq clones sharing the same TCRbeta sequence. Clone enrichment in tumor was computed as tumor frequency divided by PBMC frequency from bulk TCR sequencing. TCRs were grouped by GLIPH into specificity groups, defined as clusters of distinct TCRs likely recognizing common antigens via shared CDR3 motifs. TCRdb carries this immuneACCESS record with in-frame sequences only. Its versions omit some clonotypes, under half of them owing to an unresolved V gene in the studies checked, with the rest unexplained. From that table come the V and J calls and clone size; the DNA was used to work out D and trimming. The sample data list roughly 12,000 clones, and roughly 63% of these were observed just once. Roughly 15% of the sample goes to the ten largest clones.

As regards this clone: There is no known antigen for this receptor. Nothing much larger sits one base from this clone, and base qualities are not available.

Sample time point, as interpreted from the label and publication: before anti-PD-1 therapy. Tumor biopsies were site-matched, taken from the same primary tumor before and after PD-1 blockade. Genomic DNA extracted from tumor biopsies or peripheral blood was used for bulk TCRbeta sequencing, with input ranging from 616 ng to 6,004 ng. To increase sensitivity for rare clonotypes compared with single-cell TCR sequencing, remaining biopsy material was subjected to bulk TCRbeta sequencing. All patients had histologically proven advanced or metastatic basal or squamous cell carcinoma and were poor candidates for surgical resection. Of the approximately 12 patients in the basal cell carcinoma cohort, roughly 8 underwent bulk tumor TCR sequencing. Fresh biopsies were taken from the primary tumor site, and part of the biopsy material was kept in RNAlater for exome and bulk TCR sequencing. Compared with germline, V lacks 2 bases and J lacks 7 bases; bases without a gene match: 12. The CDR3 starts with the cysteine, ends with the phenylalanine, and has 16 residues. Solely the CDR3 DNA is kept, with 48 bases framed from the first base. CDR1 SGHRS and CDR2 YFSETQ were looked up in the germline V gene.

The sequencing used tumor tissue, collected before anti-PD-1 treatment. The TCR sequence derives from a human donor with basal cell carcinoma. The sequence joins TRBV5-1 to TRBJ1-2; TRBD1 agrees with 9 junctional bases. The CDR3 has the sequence CASSLSGTGHSGGYTF. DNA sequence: TGCGCCAGCAGCTTATCCGGGACAGGGCATTCCGGTGGCTACACCTTC.